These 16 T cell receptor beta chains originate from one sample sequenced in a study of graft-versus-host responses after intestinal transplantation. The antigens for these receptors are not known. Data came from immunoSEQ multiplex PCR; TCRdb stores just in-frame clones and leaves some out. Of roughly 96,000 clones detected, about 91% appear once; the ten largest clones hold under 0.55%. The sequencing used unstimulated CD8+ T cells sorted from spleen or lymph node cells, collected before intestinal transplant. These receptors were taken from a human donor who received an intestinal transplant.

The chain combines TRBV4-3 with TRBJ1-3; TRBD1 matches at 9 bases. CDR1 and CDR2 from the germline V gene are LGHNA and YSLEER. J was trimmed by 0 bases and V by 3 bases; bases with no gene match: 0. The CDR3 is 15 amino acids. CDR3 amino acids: CASSQDRGSGNTIYF. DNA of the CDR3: TGCGCCAGCAGCCAGGACAGGGGCTCTGGAAACACCATATATTTT.

CDR3 protein: CASSPRQGGSYEQYF. DNA of the CDR3: TGCGCCAGCAGCCCGAGACAGGGAGGCTCCTACGAGCAGTACTTC. The J gene is TRBJ2-7, the V gene TRBV4-1, with D possibly matching TRBD1 (7 bases). The V end lost 4 bases, the J end lost 0 bases, and 13 bases lay between the germline ends. CDR3 length: 15 residues. The germline CDR1 and CDR2 sequences are MGHRA and YSYEKL.

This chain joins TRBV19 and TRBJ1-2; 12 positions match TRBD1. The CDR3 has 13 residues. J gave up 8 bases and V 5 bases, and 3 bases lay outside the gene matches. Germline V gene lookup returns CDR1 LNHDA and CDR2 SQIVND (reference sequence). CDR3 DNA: TGTGCCAGTAGTCCAGGGACAGGGGGCGGCTACACCTTC. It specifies CASSPGTGGGYTF.

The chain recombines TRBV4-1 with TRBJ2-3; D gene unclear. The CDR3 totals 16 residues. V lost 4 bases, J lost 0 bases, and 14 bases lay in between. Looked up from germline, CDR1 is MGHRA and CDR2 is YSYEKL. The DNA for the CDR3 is TGCGCCAGCAGCCTTTTGTGGGCATCTAGCACAGATACGCAGTATTTT. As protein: CASSLLWASSTDTQYF.

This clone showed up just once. CDR3 residues: CASSQDRGPTEAFF. In DNA, the CDR3 is TGCGCCAGCAGCCAAGATAGGGGCCCCACTGAAGCTTTCTTT. V and J are TRBV4-1 and TRBJ1-1, with D maybe TRBD1 (5 bases). CDR3 length: 14 residues. The germline gives CDR1 MGHRA, CDR2 YSYEKL. Deletions cut 0 bases from V and 4 bases from J, with 9 bases between.

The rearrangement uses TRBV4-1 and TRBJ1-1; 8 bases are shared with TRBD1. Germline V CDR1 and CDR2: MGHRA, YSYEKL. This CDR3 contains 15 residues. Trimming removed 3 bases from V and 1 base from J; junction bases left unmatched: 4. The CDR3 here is CASSQMQGANTEAFF. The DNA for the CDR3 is TGCGCCAGCAGCCAGATGCAGGGGGCGAACACTGAAGCTTTCTTT.

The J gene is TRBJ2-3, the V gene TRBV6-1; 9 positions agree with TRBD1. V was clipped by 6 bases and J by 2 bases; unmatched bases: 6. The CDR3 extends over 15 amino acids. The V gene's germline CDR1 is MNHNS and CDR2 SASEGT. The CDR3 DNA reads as TGTGCCAGCAGCACTGGGACAGGGCCCACAGATACGCAGTATTTT. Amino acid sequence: CASSTGTGPTDTQYF.

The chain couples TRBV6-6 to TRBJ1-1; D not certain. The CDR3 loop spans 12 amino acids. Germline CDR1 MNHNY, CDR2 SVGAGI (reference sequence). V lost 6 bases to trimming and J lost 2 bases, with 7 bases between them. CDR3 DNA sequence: TGTGCCAGCAGAGGGAGTAACACTGAAGCTTTCTTT. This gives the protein CASRGSNTEAFF.

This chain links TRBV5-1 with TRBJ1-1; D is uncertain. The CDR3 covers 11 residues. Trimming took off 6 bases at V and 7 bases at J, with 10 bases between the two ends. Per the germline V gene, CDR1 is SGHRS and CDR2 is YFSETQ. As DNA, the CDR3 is TGCGCCAGCAAAACTGATGTTGAAGCTTTCTTT. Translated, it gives CASKTDVEAFF.

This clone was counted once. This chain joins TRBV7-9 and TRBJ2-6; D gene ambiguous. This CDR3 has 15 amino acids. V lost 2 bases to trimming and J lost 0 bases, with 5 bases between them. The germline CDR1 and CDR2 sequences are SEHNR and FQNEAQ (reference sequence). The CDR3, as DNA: TGTGCCAGCAGCTTAAGCTACTCTGGGGCCAACGTCCTGACTTTC. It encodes CASSLSYSGANVLTF. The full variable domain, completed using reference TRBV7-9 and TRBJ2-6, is DTGVSQNPRHKITKRGQNVTFRCDPISEHNRLYWYRQTLGQGPEFLTYFQNEAQLEKSRLLSDRFSAERPKGSFSTLEIQRTEQGDSAMYLCASSLSYSGANVLTFGAGSRLTVL.

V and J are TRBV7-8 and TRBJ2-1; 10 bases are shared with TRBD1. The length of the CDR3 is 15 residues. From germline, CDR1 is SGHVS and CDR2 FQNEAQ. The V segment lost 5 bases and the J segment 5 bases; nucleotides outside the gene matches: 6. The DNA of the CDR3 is TGTGCCAGCAGCCCGCCCGGGACAGGGGACAATGAGCAGTTCTTC. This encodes CASSPPGTGDNEQFF.

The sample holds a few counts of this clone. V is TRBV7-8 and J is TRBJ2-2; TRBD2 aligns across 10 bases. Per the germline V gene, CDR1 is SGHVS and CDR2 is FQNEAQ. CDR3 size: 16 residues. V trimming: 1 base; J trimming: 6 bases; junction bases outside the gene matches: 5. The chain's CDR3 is CASSLGASGSPGELFF. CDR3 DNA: TGTGCCAGCAGCTTAGGGGCTAGCGGGAGTCCCGGGGAGCTGTTTTTT.

The CDR3 protein is CASSLGLGTFYNEQFF. DNA of the CDR3: TGTGCCAGCAGTTTGGGACTAGGTACTTTCTACAATGAGCAGTTCTTC. The chain joins TRBV27 to TRBJ2-1; 8 bases line up with TRBD2. The germline V gene encodes CDR1 MNHEY and CDR2 SMNVEV (reference sequence). CDR3 length: 16 residues. V gave up 3 bases and J gave up 3 bases; unmatched junction bases: 7.

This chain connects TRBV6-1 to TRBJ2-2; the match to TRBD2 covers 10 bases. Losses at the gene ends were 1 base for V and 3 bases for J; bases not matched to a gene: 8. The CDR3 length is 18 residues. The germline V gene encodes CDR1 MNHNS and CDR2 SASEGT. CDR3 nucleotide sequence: TGTGCCAGCAGTGAAGTTGAGCGGGAGGGCCCGGACACCGGGGAGCTGTTTTTT. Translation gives CASSEVEREGPDTGELFF.

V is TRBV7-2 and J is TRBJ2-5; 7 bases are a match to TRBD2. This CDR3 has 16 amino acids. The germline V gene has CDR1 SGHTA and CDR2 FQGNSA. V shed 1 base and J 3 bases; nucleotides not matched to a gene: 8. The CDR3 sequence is CASSLVWSSGKETQYF. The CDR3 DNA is TGTGCCAGCAGCTTAGTTTGGTCTAGCGGAAAAGAGACCCAGTACTTC. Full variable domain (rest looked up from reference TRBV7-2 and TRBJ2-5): GAGVSQSPSNKVTEKGKDVELRCDPISGHTALYWYRQSLGQGLEFLIYFQGNSAPDKSGLPSDRFSAERTGGSVSTLTIQRTQQEDSAVYLCASSLVWSSGKETQYFGPGTRLLVL.

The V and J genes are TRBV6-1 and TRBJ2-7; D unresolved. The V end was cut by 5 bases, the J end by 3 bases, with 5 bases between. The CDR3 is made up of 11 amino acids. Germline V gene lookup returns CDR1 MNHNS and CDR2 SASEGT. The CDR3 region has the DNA TGTGCCAGCAGTCAATTCTACGAGCAGTACTTC. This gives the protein CASSQFYEQYF.